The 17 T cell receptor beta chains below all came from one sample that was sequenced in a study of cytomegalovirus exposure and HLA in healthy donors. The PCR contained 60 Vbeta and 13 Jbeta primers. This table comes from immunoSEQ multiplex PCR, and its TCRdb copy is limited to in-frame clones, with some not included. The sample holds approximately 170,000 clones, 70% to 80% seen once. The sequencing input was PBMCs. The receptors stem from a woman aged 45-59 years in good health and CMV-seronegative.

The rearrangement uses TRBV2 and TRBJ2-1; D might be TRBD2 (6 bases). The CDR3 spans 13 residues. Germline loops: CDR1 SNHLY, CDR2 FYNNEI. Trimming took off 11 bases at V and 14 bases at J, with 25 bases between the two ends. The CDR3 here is CASMGLTENFEFF. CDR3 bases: TGTGCCTCCATGGGACTGACGGAAAACTTCGAGTTCTTC.

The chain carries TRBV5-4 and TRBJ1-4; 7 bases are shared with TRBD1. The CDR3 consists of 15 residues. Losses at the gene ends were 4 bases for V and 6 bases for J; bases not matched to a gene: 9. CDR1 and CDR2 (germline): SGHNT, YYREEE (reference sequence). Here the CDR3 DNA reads TGTGCCAGCAGCGGCTCAGGGGGTAGGGATGAAAAACTGTTTTTT. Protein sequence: CASSGSGGRDEKLFF.

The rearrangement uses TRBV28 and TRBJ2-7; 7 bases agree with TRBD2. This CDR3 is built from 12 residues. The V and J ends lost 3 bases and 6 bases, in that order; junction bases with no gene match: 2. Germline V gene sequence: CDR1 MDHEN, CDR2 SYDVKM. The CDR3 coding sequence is TGTGCCAGCAGTTTGGGGGGGAGCGAGCAGTACTTC. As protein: CASSLGGSEQYF.

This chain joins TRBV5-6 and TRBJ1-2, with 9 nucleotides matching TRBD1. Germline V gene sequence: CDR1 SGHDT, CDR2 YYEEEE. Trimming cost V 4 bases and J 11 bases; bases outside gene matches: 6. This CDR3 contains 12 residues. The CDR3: CASSPGQGVYTF. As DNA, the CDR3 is TGTGCCAGCAGCCCGGGACAGGGTGTTTACACCTTC.

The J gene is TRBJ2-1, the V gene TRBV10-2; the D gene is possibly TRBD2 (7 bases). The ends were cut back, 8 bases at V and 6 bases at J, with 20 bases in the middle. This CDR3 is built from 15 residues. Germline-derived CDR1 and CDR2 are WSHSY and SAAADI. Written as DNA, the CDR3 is TGCGCCAGCCGCGGGGGCGGGAGTAACCCCAATGAGCAGTTCTTC. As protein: CASRGGGSNPNEQFF.

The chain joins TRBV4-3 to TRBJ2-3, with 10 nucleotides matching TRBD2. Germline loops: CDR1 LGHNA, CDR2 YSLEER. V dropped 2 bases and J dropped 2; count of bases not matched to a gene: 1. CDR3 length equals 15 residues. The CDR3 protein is CASSQTSGTTDTQYF. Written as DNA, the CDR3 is TGCGCCAGCAGCCAAACTAGCGGGACCACAGATACGCAGTATTTT.

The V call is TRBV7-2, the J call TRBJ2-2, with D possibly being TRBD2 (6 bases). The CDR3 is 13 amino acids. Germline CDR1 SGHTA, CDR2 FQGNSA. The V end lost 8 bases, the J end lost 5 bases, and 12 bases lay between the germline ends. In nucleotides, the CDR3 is TGTGCCAGCGGGCCAGCGGGTACCGGGGAGCTGTTTTTT. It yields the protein CASGPAGTGELFF.

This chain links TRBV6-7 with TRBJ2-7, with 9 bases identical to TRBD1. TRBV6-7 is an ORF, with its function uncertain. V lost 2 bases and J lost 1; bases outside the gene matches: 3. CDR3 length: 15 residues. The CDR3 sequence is CASSYAGTGSYEQYF. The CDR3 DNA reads TGTGCCAGCAGTTACGCCGGGACAGGGTCCTACGAGCAGTACTTC.

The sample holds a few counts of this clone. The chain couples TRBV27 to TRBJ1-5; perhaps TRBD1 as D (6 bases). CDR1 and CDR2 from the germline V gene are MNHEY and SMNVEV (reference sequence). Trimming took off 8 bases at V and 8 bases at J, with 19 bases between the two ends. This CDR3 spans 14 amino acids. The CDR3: CASGGHGAKEPQHF. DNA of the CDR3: TGTGCCAGCGGGGGACACGGGGCGAAAGAGCCCCAGCATTTT.

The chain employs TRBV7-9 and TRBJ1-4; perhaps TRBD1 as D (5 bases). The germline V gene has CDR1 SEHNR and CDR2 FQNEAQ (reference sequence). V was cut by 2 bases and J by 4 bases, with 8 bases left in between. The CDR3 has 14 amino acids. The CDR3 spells CASSLRGGNEKLFF. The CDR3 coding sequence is TGTGCCAGCAGCTTAAGGGGCGGTAATGAAAAACTGTTTTTT. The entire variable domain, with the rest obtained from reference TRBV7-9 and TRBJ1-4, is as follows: DTGVSQNPRHKITKRGQNVTFRCDPISEHNRLYWYRQTLGQGPEFLTYFQNEAQLEKSRLLSDRFSAERPKGSFSTLEIQRTEQGDSAMYLCASSLRGGNEKLFFGSGTQLSVL.

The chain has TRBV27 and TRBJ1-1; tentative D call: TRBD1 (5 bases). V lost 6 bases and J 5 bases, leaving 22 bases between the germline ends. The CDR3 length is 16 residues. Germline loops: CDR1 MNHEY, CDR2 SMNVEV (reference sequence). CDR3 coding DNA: TGTGCCAGCAGCGACCTGCGGGGCAGCCCGGTAACTGAAGCTTTCTTT. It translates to CASSDLRGSPVTEAFF.

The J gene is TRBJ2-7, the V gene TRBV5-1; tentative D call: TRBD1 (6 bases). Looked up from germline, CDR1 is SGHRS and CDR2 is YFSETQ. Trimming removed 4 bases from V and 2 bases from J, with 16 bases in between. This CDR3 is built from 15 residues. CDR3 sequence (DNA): TGCGCCAGCAGCCCAAAACCGGGGACAACCTACGAGCAGTACTTC. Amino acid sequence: CASSPKPGTTYEQYF.

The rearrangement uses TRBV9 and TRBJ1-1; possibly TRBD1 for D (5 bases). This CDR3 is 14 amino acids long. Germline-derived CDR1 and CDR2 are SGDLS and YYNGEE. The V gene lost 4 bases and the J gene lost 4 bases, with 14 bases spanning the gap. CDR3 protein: CASSKVRGGTEAFF. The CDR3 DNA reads TGTGCCAGCAGCAAAGTCCGCGGGGGCACTGAAGCTTTCTTT.

CDR3 region: CASSQGRGLPSGNTIYF. The CDR3 DNA follows: TGTGCCAGCAGCCAAGGCAGGGGGCTACCATCTGGAAACACCATATATTTT. The gene calls are TRBV14 and TRBJ1-3; 8 bases fit TRBD1. V shed 1 base, J shed 1 base, and the junction held 6 bases outside the gene matches. This CDR3 is built from 17 residues. From germline, CDR1 is SGHDN and CDR2 FVKESK.

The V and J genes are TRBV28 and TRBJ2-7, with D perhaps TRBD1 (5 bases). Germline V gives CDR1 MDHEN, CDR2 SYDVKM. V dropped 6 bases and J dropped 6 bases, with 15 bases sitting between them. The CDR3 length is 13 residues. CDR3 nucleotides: TGTGCCAGCAGGATAGGGGTCGTGAGCGAGCAGTACTTC. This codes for CASRIGVVSEQYF.

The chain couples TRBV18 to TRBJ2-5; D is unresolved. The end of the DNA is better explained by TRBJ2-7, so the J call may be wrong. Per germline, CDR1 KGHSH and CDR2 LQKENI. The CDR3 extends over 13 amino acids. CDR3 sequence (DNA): TGTGCCAGCTCACCAGAAAGCTCCTACGAGCAGTACTTC. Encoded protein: CASSPESSYEQYF.

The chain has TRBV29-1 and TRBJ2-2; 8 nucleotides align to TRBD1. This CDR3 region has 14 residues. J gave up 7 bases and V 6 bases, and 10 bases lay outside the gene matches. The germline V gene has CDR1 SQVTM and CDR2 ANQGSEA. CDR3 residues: CSVLGQGQSGELFF. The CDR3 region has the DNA TGCAGCGTCCTTGGACAGGGACAGAGCGGGGAGCTGTTTTTT.